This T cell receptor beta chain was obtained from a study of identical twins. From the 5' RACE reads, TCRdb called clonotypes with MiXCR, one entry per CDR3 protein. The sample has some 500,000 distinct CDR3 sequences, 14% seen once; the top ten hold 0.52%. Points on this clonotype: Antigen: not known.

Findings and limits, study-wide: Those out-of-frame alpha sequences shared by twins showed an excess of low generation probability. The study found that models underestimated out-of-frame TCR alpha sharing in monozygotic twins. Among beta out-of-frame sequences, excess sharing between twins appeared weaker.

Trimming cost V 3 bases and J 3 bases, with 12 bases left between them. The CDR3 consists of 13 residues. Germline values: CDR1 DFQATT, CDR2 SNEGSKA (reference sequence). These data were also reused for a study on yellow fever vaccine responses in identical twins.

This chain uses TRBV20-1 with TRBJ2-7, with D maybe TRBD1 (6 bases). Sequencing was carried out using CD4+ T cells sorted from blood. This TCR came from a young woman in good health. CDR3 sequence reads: CSARGQGYYEQYF. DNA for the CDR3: TGCAGTGCTAGGGGCCAGGGGTACTACGAGCAGTACTTC.